This T cell receptor (beta chain) is from a study of shared T cell receptors in the human thymus. With 10 bases removed from V and 5 bases from J, the gap between germline ends came to 21 bases. The germline CDR1 and CDR2 sequences are SNHLY and FYNNEI. This CDR3 is 15 amino acids long. The method was immunoSEQ multiplex PCR; TCRdb's version includes in-frame clones alone and lacks a portion of them. This sample yields over 65,000 clones, of which nearly 95% are seen a single time; roughly 0.033% belongs to the top ten. The chain is built from TRBV2 and TRBJ1-5, with no clear D. This TCR was sampled from a human donor. Sequences were obtained from thymocytes. In nucleotides, the CDR3 is TGTGCCAAGGCGGTCAAAAAGGGAGGTGATCAGCCCCAGCATTTT. Protein product: CAKAVKKGGDQPQHF. Combining the CDR3 with reference TRBV2 and TRBJ1-5 gives the whole variable domain EPEVTQTPSHQVTQMGQEVILRCVPISNHLYFYWYRQILGQKVEFLVSFYNNEISEKSEIFDDQFSVERPDGSNFTLKIRSTKLEDSAMYFCAKAVKKGGDQPQHFGDGTRLSIL.